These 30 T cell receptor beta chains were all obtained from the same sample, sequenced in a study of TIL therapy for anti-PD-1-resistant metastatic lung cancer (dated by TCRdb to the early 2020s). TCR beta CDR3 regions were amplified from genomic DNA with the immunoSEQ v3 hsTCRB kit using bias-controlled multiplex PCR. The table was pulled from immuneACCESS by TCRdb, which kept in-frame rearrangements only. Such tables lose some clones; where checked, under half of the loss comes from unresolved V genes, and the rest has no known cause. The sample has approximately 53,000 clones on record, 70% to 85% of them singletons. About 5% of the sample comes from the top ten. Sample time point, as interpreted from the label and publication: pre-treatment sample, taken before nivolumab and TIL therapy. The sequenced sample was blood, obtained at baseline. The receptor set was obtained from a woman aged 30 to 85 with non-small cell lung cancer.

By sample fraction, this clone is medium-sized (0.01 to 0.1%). The CDR3 reads CASSGTGREQYF. The CDR3 region has the DNA TGTGCCAGCAGCGGGACAGGGCGCGAGCAGTACTTC. V gene TRBV2 combines with J gene TRBJ2-7, with 9 bases matching TRBD1. From germline, CDR1 is SNHLY and CDR2 FYNNEI. After removal of 6 bases from V and 6 bases from J, the junction contained 3 bases not matched to a gene. The CDR3 has 12 residues.

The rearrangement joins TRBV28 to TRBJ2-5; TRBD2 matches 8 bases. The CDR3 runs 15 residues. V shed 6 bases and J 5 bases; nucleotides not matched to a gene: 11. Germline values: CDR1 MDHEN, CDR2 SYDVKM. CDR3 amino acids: CASSPTGGILETQYF. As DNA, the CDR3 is TGTGCCAGCAGCCCCACGGGAGGGATTCTGGAGACCCAGTACTTC.

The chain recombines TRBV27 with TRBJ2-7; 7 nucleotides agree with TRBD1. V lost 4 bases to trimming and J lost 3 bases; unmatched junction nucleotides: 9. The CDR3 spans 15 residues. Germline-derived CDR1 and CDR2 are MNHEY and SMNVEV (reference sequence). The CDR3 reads CASSYLGQQIYEQYF. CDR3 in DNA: TGTGCCAGCAGTTACCTGGGACAGCAAATCTACGAGCAGTACTTC.

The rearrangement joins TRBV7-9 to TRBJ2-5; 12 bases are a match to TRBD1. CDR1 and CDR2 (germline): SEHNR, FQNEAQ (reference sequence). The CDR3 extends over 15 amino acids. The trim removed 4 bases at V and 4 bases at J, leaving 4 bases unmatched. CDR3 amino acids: CASSSPGQGAETQYF. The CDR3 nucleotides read TGTGCCAGCAGCTCTCCGGGACAGGGGGCAGAGACCCAGTACTTC.

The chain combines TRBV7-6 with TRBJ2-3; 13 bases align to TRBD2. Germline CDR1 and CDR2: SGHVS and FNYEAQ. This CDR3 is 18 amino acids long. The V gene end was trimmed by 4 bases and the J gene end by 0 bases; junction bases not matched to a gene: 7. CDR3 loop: CASSSRTSGGYSTDTQYF. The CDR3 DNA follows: TGTGCCAGCAGCTCACGGACTAGCGGGGGTTATAGCACAGATACGCAGTATTTT.

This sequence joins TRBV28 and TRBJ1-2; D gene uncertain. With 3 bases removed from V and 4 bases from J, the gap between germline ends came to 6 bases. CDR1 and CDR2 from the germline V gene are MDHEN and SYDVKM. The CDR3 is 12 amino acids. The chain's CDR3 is CASSFLFYGYTF. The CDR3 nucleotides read TGTGCCAGCAGTTTTTTGTTCTATGGCTACACCTTC.

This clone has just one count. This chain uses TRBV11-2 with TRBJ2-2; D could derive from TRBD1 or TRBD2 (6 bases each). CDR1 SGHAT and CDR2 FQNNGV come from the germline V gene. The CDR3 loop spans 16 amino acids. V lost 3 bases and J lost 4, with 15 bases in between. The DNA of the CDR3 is TGTGCCAGCAGCTTGGGGGGCAGTACCTTCACCGGGGAGCTGTTTTTT. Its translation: CASSLGGSTFTGELFF.

CDR3 region: CAWSAPRTANTEAFF. CDR3 bases: TGTGCCTGGAGTGCGCCGAGGACGGCGAACACTGAAGCTTTCTTT. The chain couples TRBV30 to TRBJ1-1, with no clear D. V dropped 1 base and J dropped 1 base, with 13 bases sitting between them. CDR3 size: 15 residues. From germline, CDR1 is GTSNPN and CDR2 SVGIG (reference sequence).

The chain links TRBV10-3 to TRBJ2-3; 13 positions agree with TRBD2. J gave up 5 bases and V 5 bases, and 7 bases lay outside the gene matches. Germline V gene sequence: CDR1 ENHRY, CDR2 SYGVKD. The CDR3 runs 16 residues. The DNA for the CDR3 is TGTGCCATCAGTACCGGGACTAGCGGGATAATAGATACGCAGTATTTT. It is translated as CAISTGTSGIIDTQYF.

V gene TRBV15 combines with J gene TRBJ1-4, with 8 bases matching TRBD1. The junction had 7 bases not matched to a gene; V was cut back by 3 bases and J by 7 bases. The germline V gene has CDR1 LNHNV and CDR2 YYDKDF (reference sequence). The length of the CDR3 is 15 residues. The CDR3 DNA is TGTGCCACCAGCAGGGACAGGGTATCTGGTGAAAAACTGTTTTTT. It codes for CATSRDRVSGEKLFF.

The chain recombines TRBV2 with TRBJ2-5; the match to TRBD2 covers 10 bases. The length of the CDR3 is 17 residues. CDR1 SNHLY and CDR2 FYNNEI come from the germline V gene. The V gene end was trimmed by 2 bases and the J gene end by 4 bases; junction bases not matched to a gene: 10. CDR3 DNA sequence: TGTGCCAGCAGTGAATACGGGCTAGCGGGGGCCACAGAGACCCAGTACTTC. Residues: CASSEYGLAGATETQYF.

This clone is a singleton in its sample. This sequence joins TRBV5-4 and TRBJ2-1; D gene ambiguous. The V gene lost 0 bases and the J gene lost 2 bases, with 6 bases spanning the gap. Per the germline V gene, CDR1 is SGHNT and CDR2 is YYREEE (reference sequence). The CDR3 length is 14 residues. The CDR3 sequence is CASSLESTYNEQFF. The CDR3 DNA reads TGTGCCAGCAGCTTGGAGTCTACCTACAATGAGCAGTTCTTC.

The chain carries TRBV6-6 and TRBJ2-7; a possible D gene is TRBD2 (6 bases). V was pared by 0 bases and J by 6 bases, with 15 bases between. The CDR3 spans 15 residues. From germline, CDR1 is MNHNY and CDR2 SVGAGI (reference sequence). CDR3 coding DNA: TGTGCCAGCAGTTACTCGTTGCAGACTAGGGCCGAGCAGTACTTC. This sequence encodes CASSYSLQTRAEQYF.

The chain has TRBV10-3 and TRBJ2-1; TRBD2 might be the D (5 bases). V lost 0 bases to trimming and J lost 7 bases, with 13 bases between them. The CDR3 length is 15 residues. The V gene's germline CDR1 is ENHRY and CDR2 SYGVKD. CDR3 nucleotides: TGTGCCATCAGTGAGTCGTTGACTATCAGTAATGAGCAGTTCTTC. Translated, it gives CAISESLTISNEQFF.

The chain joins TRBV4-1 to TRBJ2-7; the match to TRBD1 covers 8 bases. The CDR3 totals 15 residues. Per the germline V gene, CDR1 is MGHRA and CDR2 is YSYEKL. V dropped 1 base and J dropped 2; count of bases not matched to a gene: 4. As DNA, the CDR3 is TGCGCCAGCAGCCAAGTGCCGGGACAGGCCTACGAGCAGTACTTC. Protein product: CASSQVPGQAYEQYF.

The CDR3 DNA reads TGTGCCAGTAGCCCGGACAGAGCTAACTATGGCTACACCTTC. Its protein product is CASSPDRANYGYTF. The rearrangement uses TRBV19 and TRBJ1-2; weak D call: TRBD1 (6 bases). V lost 6 bases to trimming and J lost 0 bases, with 11 bases between them. This CDR3 region has 14 residues. CDR1 is LNHDA and CDR2 is SQIVND in the germline V gene (reference sequence).

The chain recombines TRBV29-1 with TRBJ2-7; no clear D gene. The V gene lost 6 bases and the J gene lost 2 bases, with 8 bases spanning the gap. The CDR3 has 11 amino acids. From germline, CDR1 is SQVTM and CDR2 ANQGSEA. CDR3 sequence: CSVGSTYEQYF. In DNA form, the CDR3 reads TGCAGCGTAGGCAGTACCTACGAGCAGTACTTC.

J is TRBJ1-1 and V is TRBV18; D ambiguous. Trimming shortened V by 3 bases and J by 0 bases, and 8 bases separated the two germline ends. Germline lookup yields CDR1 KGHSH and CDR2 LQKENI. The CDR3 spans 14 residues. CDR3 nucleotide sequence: TGTGCCAGCTCACCTGCCAGCATGAACACTGAAGCTTTCTTT. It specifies CASSPASMNTEAFF.

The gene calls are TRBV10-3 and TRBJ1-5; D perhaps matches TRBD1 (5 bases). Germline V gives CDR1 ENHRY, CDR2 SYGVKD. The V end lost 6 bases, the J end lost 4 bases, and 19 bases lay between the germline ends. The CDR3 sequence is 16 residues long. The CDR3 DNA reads TGTGCCATCAGCCCAGGCCCCGCGGAGGGGAATCAGCCCCAGCATTTT. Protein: CAISPGPAEGNQPQHF.

CDR3 sequence (DNA): TGTGCCGCTCAGACTGGGGTAAGCTCCTACAATGAGCAGTTCTTC. Protein: CAAQTGVSSYNEQFF. The chain couples TRBV10-3 to TRBJ2-1; D not resolved. V lost 11 bases, J lost 0 bases, and 17 bases lay in between. Germline CDR1 and CDR2: ENHRY and SYGVKD. The CDR3 is made up of 15 amino acids.

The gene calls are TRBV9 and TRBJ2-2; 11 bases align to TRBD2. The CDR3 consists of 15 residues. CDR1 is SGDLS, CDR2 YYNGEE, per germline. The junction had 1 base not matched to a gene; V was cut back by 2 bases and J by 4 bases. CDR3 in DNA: TGTGCCAGCAGCGTTAGCGGGAGGGCCACCGGGGAGCTGTTTTTT. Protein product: CASSVSGRATGELFF.

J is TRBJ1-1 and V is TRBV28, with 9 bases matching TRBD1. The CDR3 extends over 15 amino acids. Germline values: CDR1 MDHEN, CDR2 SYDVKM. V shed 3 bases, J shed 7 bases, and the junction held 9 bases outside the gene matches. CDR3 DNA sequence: TGTGCCAGCAGTTTCGGGGACAGGGCTGGGGGTGAAGCTTTCTTT. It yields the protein CASSFGDRAGGEAFF.

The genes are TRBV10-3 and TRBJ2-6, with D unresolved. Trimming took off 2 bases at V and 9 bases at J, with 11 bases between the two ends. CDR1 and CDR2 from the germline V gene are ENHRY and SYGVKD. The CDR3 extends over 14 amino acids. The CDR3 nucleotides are TGTGCCATCAGTGAGCTCGAGACGGGCAACGTCCTGACTTTC. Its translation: CAISELETGNVLTF.

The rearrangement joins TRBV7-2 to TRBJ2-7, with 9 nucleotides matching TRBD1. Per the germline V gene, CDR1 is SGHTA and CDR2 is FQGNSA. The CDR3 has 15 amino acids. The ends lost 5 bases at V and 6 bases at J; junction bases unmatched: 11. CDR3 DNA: TGTGCCAGCAGCGACCCCTCAGCGACAGGGGGCGAGCAGTACTTC. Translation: CASSDPSATGGEQYF.

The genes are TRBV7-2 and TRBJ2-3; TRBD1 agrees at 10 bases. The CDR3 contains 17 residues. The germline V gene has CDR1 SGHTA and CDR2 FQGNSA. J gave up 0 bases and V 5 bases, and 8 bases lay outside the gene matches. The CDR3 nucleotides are TGTGCCAGCAGCCGCAACCGACAGGGGGCTAGCACAGATACGCAGTATTTT. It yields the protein CASSRNRQGASTDTQYF.

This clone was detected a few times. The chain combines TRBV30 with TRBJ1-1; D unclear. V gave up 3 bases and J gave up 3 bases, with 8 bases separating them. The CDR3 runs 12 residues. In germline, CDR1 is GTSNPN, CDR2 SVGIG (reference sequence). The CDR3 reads CAWREGYTEAFF. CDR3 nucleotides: TGTGCCTGGAGAGAGGGATACACTGAAGCTTTCTTT.

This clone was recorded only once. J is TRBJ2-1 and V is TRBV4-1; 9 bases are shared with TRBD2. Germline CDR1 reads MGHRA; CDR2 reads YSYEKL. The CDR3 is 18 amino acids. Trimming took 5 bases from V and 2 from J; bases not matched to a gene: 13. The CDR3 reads CASSYVGISGGTYNEQFF. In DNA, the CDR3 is TGCGCCAGCAGCTATGTGGGGATTAGCGGGGGAACCTACAATGAGCAGTTCTTC.

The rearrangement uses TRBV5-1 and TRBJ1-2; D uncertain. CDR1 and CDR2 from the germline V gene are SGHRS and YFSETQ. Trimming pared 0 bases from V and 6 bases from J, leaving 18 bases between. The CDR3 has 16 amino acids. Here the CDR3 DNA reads TGCGCCAGCAGCTTGGCCGGTCAGCTTTCGGAGAATGGCTACACCTTC. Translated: CASSLAGQLSENGYTF.

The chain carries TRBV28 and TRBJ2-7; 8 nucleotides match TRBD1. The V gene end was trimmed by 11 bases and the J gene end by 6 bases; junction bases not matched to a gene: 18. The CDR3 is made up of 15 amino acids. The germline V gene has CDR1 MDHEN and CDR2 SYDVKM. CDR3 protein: CASLGVGQGEAEQYF. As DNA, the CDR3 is TGTGCCTCCTTAGGGGTTGGACAGGGAGAAGCCGAGCAGTACTTC.

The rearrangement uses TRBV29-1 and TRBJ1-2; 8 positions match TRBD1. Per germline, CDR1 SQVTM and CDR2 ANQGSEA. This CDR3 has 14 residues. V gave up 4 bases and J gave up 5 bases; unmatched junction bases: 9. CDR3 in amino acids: CSVGGSDRGYGYTF. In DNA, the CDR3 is TGCAGCGTTGGCGGTTCCGACAGGGGATATGGCTACACCTTC.